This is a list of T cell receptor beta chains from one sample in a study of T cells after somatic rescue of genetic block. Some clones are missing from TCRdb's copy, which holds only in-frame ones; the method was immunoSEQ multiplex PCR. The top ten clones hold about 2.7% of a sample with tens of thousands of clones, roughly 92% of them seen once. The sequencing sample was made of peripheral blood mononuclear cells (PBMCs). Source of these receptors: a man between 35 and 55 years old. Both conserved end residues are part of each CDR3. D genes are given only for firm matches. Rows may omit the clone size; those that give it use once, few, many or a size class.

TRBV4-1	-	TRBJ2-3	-	TGCGCCAGCAGCCGACCAGACATTTGGACAGATACGCAGTATTTT	CASSRPDIWTDTQYF
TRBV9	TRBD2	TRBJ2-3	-	TGTGCCAGCAGCGAACTAGCGGGGGATGATACGCAGTATTTT	CASSELAGDDTQYF
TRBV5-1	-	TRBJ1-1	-	TGCGCCAGCAGCTTGGAGGGCCTCATGAACACTGAAGCTTTCTTT	CASSLEGLMNTEAFF
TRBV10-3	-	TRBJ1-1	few	TGTGCCATCAGTACATTTGGGTTCACTGAAGCTTTCTTT	CAISTFGFTEAFF
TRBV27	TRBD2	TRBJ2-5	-	TGTGCCAGCAGTGACCTCACTAGCGGAGTCGGGGAGACCCAGTACTTC	CASSDLTSGVGETQYF
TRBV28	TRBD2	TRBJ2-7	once	TGTGCCAGCAGTTTATCTCCTAGCGGGAGTCTCGAGCAGTACTTC	CASSLSPSGSLEQYF
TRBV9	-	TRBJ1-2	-	TGTGCCAGCAGCGTAGCCGGGGCTAACTTCGGGTATGGCTACACCTTC	CASSVAGANFGYGYTF
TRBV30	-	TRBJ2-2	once	TGTGCCAGACCCGGGACTAACACCGGGGAGCTGTTTTTT	CARPGTNTGELFF
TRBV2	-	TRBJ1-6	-	TGTGCCAGCAGTGAAGAGGGCTCGGGTTCACCCCTCCACTTT	CASSEEGSGSPLHF
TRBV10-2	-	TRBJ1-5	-	TGCGCCACCTCCAGCAGTGACTCGGGATATCAGCCCCAGCATTTT	CATSSSDSGYQPQHF
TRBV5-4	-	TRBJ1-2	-	TGTGCCAGCAGCTCCTGGGACACTTTAAATGGCTACACCTTC	CASSSWDTLNGYTF
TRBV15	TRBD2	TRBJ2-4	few	TGTGCCACCAGCAGAGAAAGTGACGGACTAGAATACTTC	CATSRESDGLEYF
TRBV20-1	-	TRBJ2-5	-	TGCAGTGCTAGAGAAAAGAAGACCCAGTACTTC	CSAREKKTQYF
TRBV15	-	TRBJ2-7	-	TGTGCCACCAGCCCGCGGGACAGAGCCTACGAGCAGTACTTC	CATSPRDRAYEQYF
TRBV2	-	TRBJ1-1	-	TGTGCCAGCAGTGGAGACATGAACACTGAAGCTTTCTTT	CASSGDMNTEAFF
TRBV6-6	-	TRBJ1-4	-	TGTGCCAGCAGTTACTCAAGACAGGAGAATGAAAAACTGTTTTTT	CASSYSRQENEKLFF
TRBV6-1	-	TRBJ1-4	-	TGTGCCAGCAGGACATTTGCAACTAATGAAAAACTGTTTTTT	CASRTFATNEKLFF
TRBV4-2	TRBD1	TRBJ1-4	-	TGTGCCAGCAGCCAAGGGATAGGACAGGGTTTTACGAGGACTAATGAAAAACTGTTTTTT	CASSQGIGQGFTRTNEKLFF
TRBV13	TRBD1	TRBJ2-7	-	TGTGCCAGCAGCCCCAGTATAGGTCCGGGGACAGGGCCGGAGGAGCAGTACTTC	CASSPSIGPGTGPEEQYF
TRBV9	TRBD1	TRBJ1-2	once	TGTGCCAGCAGCGTAGGGACAGGGACTAACTATGGCTACACCTTC	CASSVGTGTNYGYTF
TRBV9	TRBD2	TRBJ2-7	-	TGTGCCAGCAGCGTAGGGAGCGGGAGTGGCGAGCAGTACTTC	CASSVGSGSGEQYF
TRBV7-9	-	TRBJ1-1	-	TGTGCCAGCAGCCTCGCCCAGGGCCCAGCTGAAGCTTTCTTT	CASSLAQGPAEAFF
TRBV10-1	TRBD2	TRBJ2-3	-	TGCGCCAGCAGTGGGGATAGCGGGGGGCCTAGCACAGATACGCAGTATTTT	CASSGDSGGPSTDTQYF
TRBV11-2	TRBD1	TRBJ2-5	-	TGTGCCAGCAGTCGGGACAGAGAGACCCAGTACTTC	CASSRDRETQYF
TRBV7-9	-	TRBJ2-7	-	TGTGCCAGCAGCGGTGGTAGAGAGCAGTACTTC	CASSGGREQYF
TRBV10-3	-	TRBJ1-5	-	TGTGCCATCAGTGACCAAGGGACCGCCAATCAGCCCCAGCATTTT	CAISDQGTANQPQHF
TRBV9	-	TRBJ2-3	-	TGTGCCAGCAGCGTAGTTCCAATAGGTACAGATACGCAGTATTTT	CASSVVPIGTDTQYF
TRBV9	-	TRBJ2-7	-	TGTGCCAGCAGCGTAGGTGGAAATACCTACGAGCAGTACTTC	CASSVGGNTYEQYF
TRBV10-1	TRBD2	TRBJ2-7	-	TGCGCCAGCAGTGCGGGACTAGCGTACTCCTACGAGCAGTACTTC	CASSAGLAYSYEQYF
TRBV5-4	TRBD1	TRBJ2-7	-	TGTGCCAGCAGCCCGTGGGACAGGGTCAACGAGCAGTACTTC	CASSPWDRVNEQYF
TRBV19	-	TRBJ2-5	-	TGTGCCAGTAGTATAAACGGGGAGACCCAGTACTTC	CASSINGETQYF
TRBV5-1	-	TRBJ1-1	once	TGCGCCAGCAGCTTGGGCCCCCAGGGGACCAACACTGAAGCTTTCTTT	CASSLGPQGTNTEAFF
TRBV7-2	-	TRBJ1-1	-	TGTGCCAGCAGCTGGCGTGGAAGGACTGAAGCTTTCTTT	CASSWRGRTEAFF
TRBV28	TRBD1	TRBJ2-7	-	TGTGCCAGCACCTTCACAGGGGGTGAATACGAGCAGTACTTC	CASTFTGGEYEQYF
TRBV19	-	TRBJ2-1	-	TGTGCCAGTAGGAGGGACACAACCTACAATGAGCAGTTCTTC	CASRRDTTYNEQFF
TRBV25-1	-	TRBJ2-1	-	TGTGCCAGCAGTACCCCCCTGTACAATGAGCAGTTCTTC	CASSTPLYNEQFF
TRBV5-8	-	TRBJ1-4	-	TGTGCCAGCAGCCCAACAGGTCGCGGTGAAAAACTGTTTTTT	CASSPTGRGEKLFF
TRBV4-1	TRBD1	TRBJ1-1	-	TGCGCCAGCAGGTTCCCAGGGGGCAGAGGGGACACTGAAGCTTTCTTT	CASRFPGGRGDTEAFF
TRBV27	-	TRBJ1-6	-	TGTGCCAGCACCCCCAGGGGTCGGAATTCACCCCTCCACTTT	CASTPRGRNSPLHF
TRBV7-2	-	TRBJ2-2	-	TGTGCCAGCAGCCCAGGAGGGACCCTATCCACCGGGGAGCTGTTTTTT	CASSPGGTLSTGELFF
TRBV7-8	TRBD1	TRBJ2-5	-	TGTGCCAGCAGCTTAATGACAGGGCAAGAGACCCAGTACTTC	CASSLMTGQETQYF
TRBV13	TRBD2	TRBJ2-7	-	TGTGCCAGCACCCCGGGCGCTAGCGGATACGAGCAGTACTTC	CASTPGASGYEQYF
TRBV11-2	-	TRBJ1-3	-	TGTGCCAGCAGTCCGTCAGGAGGAAACACCATATATTTT	CASSPSGGNTIYF
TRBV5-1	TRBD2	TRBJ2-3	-	TGCGCCAGCAGCGAAATGGCTAGCGGGAGGTCAGATACGCAGTATTTT	CASSEMASGRSDTQYF
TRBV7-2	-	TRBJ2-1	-	TGTGCCAGCAGCCTGGGGGCGGGAGCCTTGAATGAGCAGTTCTTC	CASSLGAGALNEQFF
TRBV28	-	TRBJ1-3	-	TGTGCCAGCTTTTACCCCTCTGGAAACACCATATATTTT	CASFYPSGNTIYF
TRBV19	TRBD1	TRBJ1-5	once	TGTGCCAGTAGAATCGGGGACAGGGGGACCCAGCCCCAGCATTTT	CASRIGDRGTQPQHF
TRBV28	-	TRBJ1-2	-	TGTGCCAGCAGTTCCCCGCGACAGAGGAGTAATGGCTACACCTTC	CASSSPRQRSNGYTF